One sample yielded the 8 T cell receptor beta chains listed below, sequenced in a study of cytomegalovirus exposure and HLA in healthy donors. 13 Jbeta primers and 60 Vbeta primers were used for the PCR. Produced via immunoSEQ multiplex PCR; TCRdb's table is partial and in-frame only. This sample carries over 3,500 clones, about 84% of them seen once, and the ten largest clones take roughly 5.7%. Sample: PBMCs. The receptors stem from a woman aged 35 to 49 in good health and CMV-seropositive.

CDR3 in amino acids: CAWSSRRASPLHF. The CDR3 DNA follows: TGTGCCTGGAGTAGCCGCCGTGCATCACCCCTCCACTTT. This chain links TRBV30 with TRBJ1-6; D not certain. V gave up 2 bases and J gave up 10 bases, with 12 bases separating them. Looked up from germline, CDR1 is GTSNPN and CDR2 is SVGIG (reference sequence). The CDR3 loop spans 13 amino acids.

This chain connects TRBV6-5 to TRBJ1-5; D is possibly TRBD1 (5 bases). The CDR3 extends over 16 amino acids. CDR1 MNHEY and CDR2 SVGAGI come from the germline V gene. The germline V and J ends were trimmed by 0 bases and 1 base, with 10 bases remaining between them. CDR3 in DNA: TGTGCCAGCAGTTACTCGGGCAGGGCAAGCAATCAGCCCCAGCATTTT. This encodes CASSYSGRASNQPQHF.

The rearrangement joins TRBV30 to TRBJ1-2; possibly TRBD1 for D (6 bases). The CDR3 extends over 14 amino acids. Germline CDR1 is GTSNPN and CDR2 is SVGIG (reference sequence). Trimming stripped 3 bases from V and 4 bases from J, with 15 bases between. The CDR3 protein is CAWSPLTGSYGYTF. DNA for the CDR3: TGTGCCTGGAGCCCCCTGACAGGATCCTATGGCTACACCTTC.

Only a few counts were recorded for this clone. This chain connects TRBV29-1 to TRBJ1-2; D call uncertain. Germline V CDR1 and CDR2: SQVTM, ANQGSEA. Between the trimmed V and J ends, which lost 3 bases and 5 bases, there was a span of 10 bases. The CDR3 contains 12 residues. This CDR3 reads CSVEEDSYGYTF. The CDR3 DNA reads TGCAGCGTTGAGGAGGACTCTTATGGCTACACCTTC.

This clone was counted a single time. This sequence joins TRBV5-6 and TRBJ2-1; no definite D call. Germline values: CDR1 SGHDT, CDR2 YYEEEE. The CDR3 is made up of 15 amino acids. Between the trimmed V and J ends, which lost 0 bases and 0 bases, there was a span of 7 bases. CDR3 DNA sequence: TGTGCCAGCAGCTTGGAGAGCGACTCCTACAATGAGCAGTTCTTC. Its protein is CASSLESDSYNEQFF.

The chain recombines TRBV6-5 with TRBJ2-7; 7 nucleotides match TRBD2. From germline, CDR1 is MNHEY and CDR2 SVGAGI. J lost 2 bases, V lost 5 bases, and 9 bases had no gene match. The CDR3 runs 15 residues. CDR3 amino acids: CASSRRGGGTYEQYF. The CDR3 nucleotides are TGTGCCAGCAGTAGGAGGGGCGGGGGAACCTACGAGCAGTACTTC.

The chain recombines TRBV7-2 with TRBJ2-5; D might be TRBD2 (5 bases). The germline V gene has CDR1 SGHTA and CDR2 FQGNSA. The CDR3 sequence is 14 residues long. Trimming took 2 bases from V and 5 from J, leaving 12 bases between them. The DNA of the CDR3 is TGTGCCAGCAGCTTATCCCGGGGTATGGAGACCCAGTACTTC. Translation: CASSLSRGMETQYF.

The rearrangement uses TRBV29-1 and TRBJ1-2, with 9 bases aligning to TRBD1. The CDR3 is 12 residues long. After removal of 4 bases from V and 3 bases from J, the junction contained 0 bases not matched to a gene. Germline CDR1 SQVTM, CDR2 ANQGSEA. This chain's CDR3 is CSVGDRDYGYTF. The CDR3 DNA is TGCAGCGTTGGGGACAGGGACTATGGCTACACCTTC.